The T cell receptor (beta chain) under discussion was sequenced for a study of tumor and adjacent non-tumor tissue in lung cancer. This clonotype has just one count. Sequence at one end of the junction differs from germline and may be a read error. A modified ARM-PCR protocol with three rounds of nested PCR amplified TCRbeta. TCRdb redid the calling of the multiplex PCR reads with MiXCR, one entry per CDR3 protein. This table holds 81,000 or so distinct CDR3 sequences, about 82% found once. CDR1 and CDR2 from the germline V gene are SGHNT and YENEEA. The CDR3 contains 15 residues. No cell sorting was done before RNA was extracted from the tissue. The normal lung tissue was taken more than 3 cm from the tumor edge.

The J gene is TRBJ2-7, the V gene TRBV11-3; possibly TRBD2 for D (5 bases). Sequenced sample: distant non-tumor lung tissue. This receptor was taken from a man between 60 and 75 years old with non-small cell lung cancer. CDR3 region: CAGSCRTGLIYEQYF. The CDR3 DNA follows: TGTGCCGGCAGCTGTCGGACTGGATTAATCTACGAGCAGTACTTC.